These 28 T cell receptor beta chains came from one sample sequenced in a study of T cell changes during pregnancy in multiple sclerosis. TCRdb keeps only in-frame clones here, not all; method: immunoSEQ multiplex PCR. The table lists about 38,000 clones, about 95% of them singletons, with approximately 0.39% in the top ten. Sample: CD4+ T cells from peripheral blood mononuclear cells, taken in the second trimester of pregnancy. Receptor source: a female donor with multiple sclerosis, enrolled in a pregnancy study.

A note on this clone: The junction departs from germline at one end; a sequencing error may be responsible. This chain's CDR3 is CASSGTGRTEGFF. In DNA form, the CDR3 reads TGTGCCAGTAGTGGGACAGGTAGGACGGAAGGTTTCTTT. This chain joins TRBV19 and TRBJ1-1; 8 nucleotides line up with TRBD1. This CDR3 comprises 13 residues. Germline lookup yields CDR1 LNHDA and CDR2 SQIVND (reference sequence).

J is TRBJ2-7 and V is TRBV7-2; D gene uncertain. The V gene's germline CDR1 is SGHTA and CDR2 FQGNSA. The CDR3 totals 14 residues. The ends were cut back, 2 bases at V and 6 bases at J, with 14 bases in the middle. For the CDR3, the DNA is TGTGCCAGCAGCTTAAAAACATCTCTAGGCGAGCAGTACTTC. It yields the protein CASSLKTSLGEQYF.

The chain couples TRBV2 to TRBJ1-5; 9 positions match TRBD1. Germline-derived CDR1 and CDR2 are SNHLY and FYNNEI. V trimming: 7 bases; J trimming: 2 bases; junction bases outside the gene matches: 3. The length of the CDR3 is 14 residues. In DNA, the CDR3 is TGTGCCAGCAAGGGACAGGGAGGCAATCAGCCCCAGCATTTT. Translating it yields CASKGQGGNQPQHF.

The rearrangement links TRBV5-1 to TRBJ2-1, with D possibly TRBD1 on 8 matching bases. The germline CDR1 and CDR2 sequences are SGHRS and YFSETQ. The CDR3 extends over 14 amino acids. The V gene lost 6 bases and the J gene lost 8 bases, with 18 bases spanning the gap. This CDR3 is CASTLRTGRDEQFF. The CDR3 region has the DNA TGCGCCAGCACCCTTCGGACAGGGAGGGATGAGCAGTTCTTC.

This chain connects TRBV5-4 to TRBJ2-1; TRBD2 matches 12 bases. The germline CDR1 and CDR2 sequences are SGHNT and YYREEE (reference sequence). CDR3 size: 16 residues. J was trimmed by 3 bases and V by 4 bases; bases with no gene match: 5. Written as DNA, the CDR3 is TGTGCCAGCAGCGCGGGACTAGCGGGCGACTACAATGAGCAGTTCTTC. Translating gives CASSAGLAGDYNEQFF.

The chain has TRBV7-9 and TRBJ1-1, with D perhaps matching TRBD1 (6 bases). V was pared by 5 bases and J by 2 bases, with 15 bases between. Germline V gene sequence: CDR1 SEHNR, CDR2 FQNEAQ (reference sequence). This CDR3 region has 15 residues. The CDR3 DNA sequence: TGTGCCAGCAGCCCGCCCAGGGGCTTAAACACTGAAGCTTTCTTT. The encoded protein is CASSPPRGLNTEAFF.

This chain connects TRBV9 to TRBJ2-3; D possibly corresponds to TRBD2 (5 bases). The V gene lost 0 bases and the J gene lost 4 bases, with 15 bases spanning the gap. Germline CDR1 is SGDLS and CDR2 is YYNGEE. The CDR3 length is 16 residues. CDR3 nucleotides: TGTGCCAGCAGCGTAGAGGAGGTAGTTTGCTCAGATACGCAGTATTTT. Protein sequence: CASSVEEVVCSDTQYF.

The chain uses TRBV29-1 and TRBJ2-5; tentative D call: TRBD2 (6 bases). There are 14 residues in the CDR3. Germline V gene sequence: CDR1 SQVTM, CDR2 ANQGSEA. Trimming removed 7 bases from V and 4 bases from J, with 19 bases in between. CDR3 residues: CSGGRIRMGETQYF. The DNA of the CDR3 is TGCAGCGGGGGGAGGATCCGGATGGGAGAGACCCAGTACTTC.

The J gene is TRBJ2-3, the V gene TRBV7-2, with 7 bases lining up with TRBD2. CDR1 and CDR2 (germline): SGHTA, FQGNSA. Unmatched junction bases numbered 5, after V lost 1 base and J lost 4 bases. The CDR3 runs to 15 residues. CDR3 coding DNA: TGTGCCAGCAGCTTAGTGCGGGGGAGAGCAGATACGCAGTATTTT. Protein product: CASSLVRGRADTQYF.

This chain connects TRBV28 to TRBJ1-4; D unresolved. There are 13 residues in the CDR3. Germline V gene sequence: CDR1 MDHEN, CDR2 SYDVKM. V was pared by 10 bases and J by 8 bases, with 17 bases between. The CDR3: CATLPGGMEKLFF. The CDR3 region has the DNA TGTGCCACCCTCCCGGGAGGTATGGAAAAACTGTTTTTT.

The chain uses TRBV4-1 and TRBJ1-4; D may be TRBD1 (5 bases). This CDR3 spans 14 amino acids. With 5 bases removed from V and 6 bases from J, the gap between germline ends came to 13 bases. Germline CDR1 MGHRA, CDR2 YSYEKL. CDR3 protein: CASSYQGGDEKLFF. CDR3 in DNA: TGCGCCAGCAGCTACCAGGGAGGTGATGAAAAACTGTTTTTT.

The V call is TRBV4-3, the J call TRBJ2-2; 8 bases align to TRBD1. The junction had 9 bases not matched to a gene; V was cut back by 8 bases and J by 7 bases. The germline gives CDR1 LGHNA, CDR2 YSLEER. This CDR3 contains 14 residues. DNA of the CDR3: TGCGCCAGCTCCCTGGACAGGGCGGTCGGGGAGCTGTTTTTT. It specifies CASSLDRAVGELFF.

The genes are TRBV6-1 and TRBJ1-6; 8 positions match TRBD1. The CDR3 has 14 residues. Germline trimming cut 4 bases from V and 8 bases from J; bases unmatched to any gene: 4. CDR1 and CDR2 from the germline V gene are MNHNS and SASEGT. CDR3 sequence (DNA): TGTGCCAGCAGTGCCAGGGGGCGCGATTCACCCCTCCACTTT. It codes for CASSARGRDSPLHF.

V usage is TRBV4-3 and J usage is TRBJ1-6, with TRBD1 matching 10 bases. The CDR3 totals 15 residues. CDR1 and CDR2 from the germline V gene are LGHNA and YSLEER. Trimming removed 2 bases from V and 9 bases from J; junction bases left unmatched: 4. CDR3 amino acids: CASSQTGTGVSPLHF. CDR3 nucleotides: TGCGCCAGCAGCCAAACCGGGACAGGGGTTTCACCCCTCCACTTT.

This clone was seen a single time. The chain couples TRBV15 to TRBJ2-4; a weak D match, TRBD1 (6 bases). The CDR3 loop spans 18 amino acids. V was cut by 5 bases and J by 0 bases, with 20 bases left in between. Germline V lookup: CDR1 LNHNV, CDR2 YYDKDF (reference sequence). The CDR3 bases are TGTGCCACCAGCGGGTCCAGACAGGACGGACTAGCCAAAAACATTCAGTACTTC. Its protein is CATSGSRQDGLAKNIQYF.

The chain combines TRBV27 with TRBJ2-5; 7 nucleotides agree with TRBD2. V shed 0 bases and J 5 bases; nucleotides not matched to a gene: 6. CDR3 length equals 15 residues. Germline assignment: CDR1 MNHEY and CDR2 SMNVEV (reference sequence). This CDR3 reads CASSLSWASGETQYF. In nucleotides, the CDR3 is TGTGCCAGCAGTTTATCGTGGGCTAGCGGCGAGACCCAGTACTTC.

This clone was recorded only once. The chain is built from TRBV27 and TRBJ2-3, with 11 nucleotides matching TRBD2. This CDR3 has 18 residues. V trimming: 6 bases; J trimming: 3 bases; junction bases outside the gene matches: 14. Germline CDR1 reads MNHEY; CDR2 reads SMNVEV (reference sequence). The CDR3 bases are TGTGCCAGCAGGCTCATAGCGGGGGGGCCAGCAAAGACAGATACGCAGTATTTT. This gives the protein CASRLIAGGPAKTDTQYF.

For the CDR3, the DNA is TGCGCCAGCAGCTGGGGACAGGGGGCTGGTGGCTACACCTTC. As protein: CASSWGQGAGGYTF. This chain connects TRBV5-1 to TRBJ1-2; 12 bases agree with TRBD1. Unmatched junction bases numbered 4, after V lost 3 bases and J lost 7 bases. Germline CDR1 SGHRS, CDR2 YFSETQ. This CDR3 spans 14 amino acids.

Written as DNA, the CDR3 is TGTGACAACAGGGGAGATCAGCCCCAGCATTTT. Translated, it gives CDNRGDQPQHF. V gene TRBV19 combines with J gene TRBJ1-5; TRBD1 matches at 7 bases. The germline CDR1 and CDR2 sequences are LNHDA and SQIVND (reference sequence). The CDR3 length is 11 residues.

The CDR3 nucleotides read TGTGCCAGCCAGCAAGGCCAGGGGCAGTACTTC. Its translation is CASQQGQGQYF. The chain couples TRBV6-1 to TRBJ2-7; the D gene is possibly TRBD1 (5 bases). The ends were cut back, 8 bases at V and 9 bases at J, with 14 bases in the middle. Germline V gene lookup returns CDR1 MNHNS and CDR2 SASEGT. This CDR3 region has 11 residues.

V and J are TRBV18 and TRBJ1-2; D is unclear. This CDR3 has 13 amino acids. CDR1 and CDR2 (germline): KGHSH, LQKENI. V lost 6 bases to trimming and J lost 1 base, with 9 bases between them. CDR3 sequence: CASSPDINYGYTF. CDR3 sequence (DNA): TGTGCCAGCTCCCCCGACATTAACTATGGCTACACCTTC.

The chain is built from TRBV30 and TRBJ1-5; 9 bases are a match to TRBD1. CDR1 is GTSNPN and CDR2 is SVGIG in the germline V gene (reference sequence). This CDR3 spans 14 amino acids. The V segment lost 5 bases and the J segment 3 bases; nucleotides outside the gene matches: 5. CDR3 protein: CAWGTGTINQPQHF. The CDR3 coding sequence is TGTGCCTGGGGGACAGGGACTATCAATCAGCCCCAGCATTTT.

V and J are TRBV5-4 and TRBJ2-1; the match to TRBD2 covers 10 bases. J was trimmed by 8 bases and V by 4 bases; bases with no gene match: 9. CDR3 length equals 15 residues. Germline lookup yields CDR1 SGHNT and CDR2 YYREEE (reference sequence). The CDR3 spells CASSPRTSGFDEQFF. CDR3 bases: TGTGCCAGCAGCCCTAGGACTAGCGGCTTCGATGAGCAGTTCTTC. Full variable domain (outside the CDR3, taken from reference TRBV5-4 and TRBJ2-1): ETGVTQSPTHLIKTRGQQVTLRCSSQSGHNTVSWYQQALGQGPQFIFQYYREEENGRGNFPPRFSGLQFPNYSSELNVNALELDDSALYLCASSPRTSGFDEQFFGPGTRLTVL.

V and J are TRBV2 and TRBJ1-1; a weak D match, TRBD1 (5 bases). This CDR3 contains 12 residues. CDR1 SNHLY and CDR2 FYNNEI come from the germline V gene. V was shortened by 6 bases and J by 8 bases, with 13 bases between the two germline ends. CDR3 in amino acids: CASRGLVTEAFF. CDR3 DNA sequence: TGTGCCAGCAGGGGGCTCGTTACCGAAGCTTTCTTT. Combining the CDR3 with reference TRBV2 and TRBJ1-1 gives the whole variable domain EPEVTQTPSHQVTQMGQEVILRCVPISNHLYFYWYRQILGQKVEFLVSFYNNEISEKSEIFDDQFSVERPDGSNFTLKIRSTKLEDSAMYFCASRGLVTEAFFGQGTRLTVV.

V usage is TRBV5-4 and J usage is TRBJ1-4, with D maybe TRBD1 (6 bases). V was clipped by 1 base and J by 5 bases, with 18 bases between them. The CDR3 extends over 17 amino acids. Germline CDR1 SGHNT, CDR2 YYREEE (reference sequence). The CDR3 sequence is CASSLLGRQGNNEKLFF. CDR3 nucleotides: TGTGCCAGCAGCTTGCTAGGCAGGCAGGGGAACAATGAAAAACTGTTTTTT.

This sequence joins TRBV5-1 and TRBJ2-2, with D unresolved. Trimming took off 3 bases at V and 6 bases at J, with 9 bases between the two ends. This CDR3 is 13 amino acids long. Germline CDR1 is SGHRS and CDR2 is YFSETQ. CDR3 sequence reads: CASSSFLSGELFF. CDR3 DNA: TGCGCCAGCAGCTCTTTTTTGTCCGGGGAGCTGTTTTTT.

CDR3 DNA: TGCGCCAGCAGCAAGGGACTCTCTGGGGCCAACGTCCTGACTTTC. It yields the protein CASSKGLSGANVLTF. The V and J genes are TRBV5-1 and TRBJ2-6; TRBD2 might be the D (6 bases). V gave up 4 bases and J gave up 0 bases, with 8 bases separating them. The germline gives CDR1 SGHRS, CDR2 YFSETQ. The CDR3 totals 15 residues.

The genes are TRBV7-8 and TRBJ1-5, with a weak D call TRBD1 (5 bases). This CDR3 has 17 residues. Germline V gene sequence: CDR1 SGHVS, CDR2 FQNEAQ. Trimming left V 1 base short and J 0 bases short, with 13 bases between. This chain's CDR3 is CASSLGIRGDSNQPQHF. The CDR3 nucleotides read TGTGCCAGCAGCTTAGGTATCCGGGGGGATAGCAATCAGCCCCAGCATTTT. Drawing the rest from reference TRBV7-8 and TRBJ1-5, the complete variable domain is GAGVSQSPRYKVAKRGQDVALRCDPISGHVSLFWYQQALGQGPEFLTYFQNEAQLDKSGLPSDRFFAERPEGSVSTLKIQRTQQEDSAVYLCASSLGIRGDSNQPQHFGDGTRLSIL.